This T cell receptor (beta chain) is from a study of blood T cell repertoires in COVID-19. Turning to the study itself: The cDNA or gDNA used as material had been derived from T cells, B-cell-depleted T cells, or PBMCs.

This CDR3 has 18 amino acids. The V end was cut by 3 bases, the J end by 0 bases, with 19 bases between. CDR1 is SGHRS and CDR2 is YFSETQ in the germline V gene. In the study's own analysis: It was from reference gene primer amplification that nucleated cell counts were estimated. Here immunoSEQ multiplex PCR was the method, and the copy in TCRdb shows in-frame clones only, minus some. The DNA was the basis for D and trimming; V, J and clone size are from that table. Of hundreds of thousands of clones listed, approximately 84% are singletons. Sequencing was performed on peripheral blood. The receptor was derived from a woman in her 30s who had recovered from COVID-19. The chain joins TRBV5-1 to TRBJ1-3; the D is unclear. CDR3 protein: CASSSFLGGRSSGNTIYF. The CDR3 DNA is TGCGCCAGCAGCTCCTTTTTGGGAGGACGGAGCTCTGGAAACACCATATATTTT.